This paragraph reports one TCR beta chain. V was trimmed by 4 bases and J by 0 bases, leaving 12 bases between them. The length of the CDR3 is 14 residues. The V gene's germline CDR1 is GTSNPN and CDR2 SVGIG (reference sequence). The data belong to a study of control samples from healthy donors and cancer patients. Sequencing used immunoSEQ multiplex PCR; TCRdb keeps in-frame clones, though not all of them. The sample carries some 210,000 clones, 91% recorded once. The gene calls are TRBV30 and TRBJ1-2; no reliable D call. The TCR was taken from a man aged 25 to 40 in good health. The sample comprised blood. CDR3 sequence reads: CAWKFGGSNYGYTF. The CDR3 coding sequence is TGTGCCTGGAAGTTTGGAGGGTCTAACTATGGCTACACCTTC.